Listed below are T cell receptor beta chains from one sample, sequenced in a study of post-analysis software for immune sequencing data. TCRdb re-called the PCR reads with MiXCR, one entry per CDR3 protein. The table records roughly 400,000 distinct CDR3 sequences, approximately 38% of them present only once. The sample consisted of blood. These receptors were collected from a girl aged 2 to 9 with multiple sclerosis. Each CDR3 is given with its conserved first and last residue. A D gene is named only where the DNA matches it firmly. Expanded clones get a size class; other rows say once, few or many, or leave the size out.

J gene: TRBJ2-5
clone size: .
V gene: TRBV4-1
CDR3 length: 17
D gene: TRBD2
CDR3 protein: CASSQLLAGVSQETQYF
CDR3 DNA: TGCGCCAGCAGCCAATTACTAGCGGGGGTTTCGCAAGAGACCCAGTACTTC

J gene: TRBJ1-2
clone size: .
V gene: TRBV5-1
CDR3 length: 14
D gene: TRBD1
CDR3 protein: CASSLPQTGHGYTF
CDR3 DNA: TGCGCCAGCAGCTTGCCCCAGACAGGGCATGGCTACACCTTC

J gene: TRBJ1-4
clone size: .
V gene: TRBV6-5
CDR3 length: 18
D gene: .
CDR3 protein: CASSYQLPVQATNEKLFF
CDR3 DNA: TGTGCCAGCAGTTACCAACTGCCGGTACAGGCAACTAATGAAAAACTGTTTTTT

J gene: TRBJ2-5
clone size: few
V gene: TRBV28
CDR3 length: 13
D gene: .
CDR3 protein: CASSWGERETQYF
CDR3 DNA: TGTGCCAGCAGTTGGGGAGAAAGGGAGACCCAGTACTTC

J gene: TRBJ2-1
clone size: .
V gene: TRBV20-1
CDR3 length: 17
D gene: TRBD2
CDR3 protein: CSARALRLAGNYNEQFF
CDR3 DNA: TGCAGTGCTAGAGCTTTGAGACTAGCTGGAAACTACAATGAGCAGTTCTTC

J gene: TRBJ1-2
clone size: .
V gene: TRBV27
CDR3 length: 14
D gene: .
CDR3 protein: CASSLSIRDGGYTF
CDR3 DNA: TGTGCCAGCAGTTTATCGATTCGGGATGGAGGCTACACCTTC

J gene: TRBJ1-5
clone size: .
V gene: TRBV28
CDR3 length: 14
D gene: TRBD1
CDR3 protein: CASSFPQGNQPQHF
CDR3 DNA: TGTGCCAGCAGTTTTCCACAGGGGAATCAGCCCCAGCATTTT

J gene: TRBJ2-1
clone size: .
V gene: TRBV5-1
CDR3 length: 13
D gene: TRBD2
CDR3 protein: CATRREEGDEQFF
CDR3 DNA: TGCGCCACCCGACGGGAGGAGGGAGATGAGCAGTTCTTC

J gene: TRBJ2-3
clone size: .
V gene: TRBV7-3
CDR3 length: 12
D gene: .
CDR3 protein: CASSVDTDTQYF
CDR3 DNA: TGTGCCAGCAGCGTAGACACAGATACGCAGTATTTT

J gene: TRBJ2-1
clone size: .
V gene: TRBV7-2
CDR3 length: 16
D gene: TRBD2
CDR3 protein: CASGMGREGLYNEQFF
CDR3 DNA: TGTGCCAGCGGTATGGGGCGGGAGGGCCTATACAATGAGCAGTTCTTC

J gene: TRBJ1-2
clone size: few
V gene: TRBV4-1
CDR3 length: 17
D gene: .
CDR3 protein: CASSQPGGAIANYGYTF
CDR3 DNA: TGCGCCAGCAGCCAACCCGGAGGGGCAATCGCTAACTATGGCTACACCTTC

J gene: TRBJ2-5
clone size: few
V gene: TRBV7-2
CDR3 length: 16
D gene: TRBD2
CDR3 protein: CASSLLAVVYQETQYF
CDR3 DNA: TGTGCCAGCAGCTTACTAGCGGTAGTGTACCAAGAGACCCAGTACTTC

J gene: TRBJ2-7
clone size: few
V gene: TRBV3-1
CDR3 length: 15
D gene: .
CDR3 protein: CASSPYRDLIYEQYF
CDR3 DNA: TGTGCCAGCAGCCCCTACAGGGACTTGATATACGAGCAGTACTTC

J gene: TRBJ2-1
clone size: .
V gene: TRBV28
CDR3 length: 16
D gene: TRBD2
CDR3 protein: CASSLFGAGAHGEQFF
CDR3 DNA: TGTGCCAGCAGTTTATTTGGAGCGGGGGCCCACGGTGAGCAGTTCTTC

J gene: TRBJ2-1
clone size: .
V gene: TRBV18
CDR3 length: 18
D gene: TRBD2
CDR3 protein: CASSPFGLAGGDFNEQFF
CDR3 DNA: TGTGCCAGCTCACCATTCGGTCTAGCGGGAGGGGACTTCAATGAGCAGTTCTTC

J gene: TRBJ1-1
clone size: .
V gene: TRBV20-1
CDR3 length: 15
D gene: .
CDR3 protein: CSAAFEQQGRSEAFF
CDR3 DNA: TGCAGTGCTGCTTTCGAGCAACAGGGTAGGTCTGAAGCTTTCTTT

J gene: TRBJ1-2
clone size: few
V gene: TRBV29-1
CDR3 length: 14
D gene: TRBD1
CDR3 protein: CSVQTTGSNYGYTF
CDR3 DNA: TGCAGCGTTCAGACGACAGGGAGTAACTATGGCTACACCTTC

J gene: TRBJ2-3
clone size: .
V gene: TRBV4-2
CDR3 length: 14
D gene: .
CDR3 protein: CASSQGRITDTQYF
CDR3 DNA: TGTGCCAGCAGCCAAGGGAGGATAACGGACACGCAGTATTTT

J gene: TRBJ2-7
clone size: .
V gene: TRBV29-1
CDR3 length: 16
D gene: .
CDR3 protein: CSVEDRAGALSYEQYF
CDR3 DNA: TGCAGCGTTGAAGATCGGGCAGGAGCTCTTTCCTACGAGCAGTACTTC

J gene: TRBJ1-4
clone size: once
V gene: TRBV14
CDR3 length: 13
D gene: TRBD1
CDR3 protein: CASSQAGGEKLFF
CDR3 DNA: TGTGCCAGCAGCCAGGCAGGGGGGGAAAAACTGTTTTTT

J gene: TRBJ2-7
clone size: .
V gene: TRBV27
CDR3 length: 16
D gene: TRBD2
CDR3 protein: CASSDPLAGGPHEQYF
CDR3 DNA: TGTGCTAGCAGCGATCCCCTAGCGGGGGGGCCCCACGAGCAGTACTTC

J gene: TRBJ2-5
clone size: .
V gene: TRBV7-3
CDR3 length: 15
D gene: TRBD2
CDR3 protein: CASSLASGGLETQYF
CDR3 DNA: TGTGCCAGCAGCTTGGCTAGCGGGGGGTTAGAGACCCAGTACTTC